This entry features one T cell receptor beta chain sequence. V was clipped by 6 bases and J by 4 bases, with 12 bases between them. This CDR3 comprises 13 residues. Germline V CDR1 and CDR2: LNHDA, SQIVND (reference sequence). The data derive from a study of blood T cell repertoires in COVID-19. About the research overall: Samples came from the United States, Italy and Spain, spanning acute and convalescent COVID-19. The analysed material was cDNA or gDNA that came from T cells, B-cell-depleted T cells, or PBMCs.

Original analysis: For nucleated cells, counts were estimated from reference gene primer amplification. Libraries were prepared by immunoSEQ multiplex PCR; TCRdb keeps only in-frame clonotypes and omits some of them. Clone size and the V and J calls come from that table; the DNA yielded D and trimming. The sample records 91,000 or so clones, around 80% being singletons. This rearrangement joins TRBV19 to TRBJ1-1; unclear D gene. Sequencing was done on a sample of peripheral blood. The sequence derives from a man over 45 with active or convalescent COVID-19. The CDR3 reads CASRGGPGTEAFF. The CDR3 DNA sequence: TGTGCCAGTAGAGGAGGGCCAGGCACTGAAGCTTTCTTT.